Listed below are T cell receptor beta chains from one sample, sequenced in a study of T cells after yellow fever vaccination. TCRdb reanalysed the 5' RACE reads using MiXCR and keeps one entry per CDR3 protein. The table lists hundreds of thousands of distinct CDR3 sequences, 15% to 20% of them singletons, with roughly a sixth in the top ten. Sequencing was performed on PBMCs, taken before the yellow fever booster vaccination. Source of these receptors: a man aged 18 to 29 who received the YFV17D yellow fever vaccine. CDR3s include the opening cysteine and the closing phenylalanine or tryptophan. D genes are given only for firm matches. Clone size is not always given. Where it is, it says once, few, many or a class for expanded clones.

abundance	j_gene	d_gene	v_gene	CDR3nt	CDR3aa
.	TRBJ2-1	.	TRBV27	TGTGCCAGCAGTTTCCCCATCCCAGGGAAGGGCAATGAGCAGTTCTTC	CASSFPIPGKGNEQFF
.	TRBJ1-1	.	TRBV4-3	TGCGCCAGCAGCCAAGAGTCCCCGGTAGTTGCTTTCTTT	CASSQESPVVAFF
.	TRBJ2-5	.	TRBV28	TGTGCCTATTCGCCCGGCCAGCCCCAAGAGACCCAGTACTTC	CAYSPGQPQETQYF
few	TRBJ2-7	TRBD2	TRBV6-2/TRBV6-3	TGTGCCAGCATCTTGGGACTAGCGGGGACATACGAGCAGTACTTC	CASILGLAGTYEQYF
many	TRBJ2-5	TRBD2	TRBV29-1	TGCAGCGTTGGGACTAGCGGAGAGACCCAGTACTTC	CSVGTSGETQYF
.	TRBJ1-2	.	TRBV7-9	TGTGCCAGCAGCTGGGGCTATGGCTACACCTTC	CASSWGYGYTF
.	TRBJ2-5	TRBD2	TRBV6-5	TGTGCCAGCAGTTTTCGGGGGGTCCAAGAGACCCAGTACTTC	CASSFRGVQETQYF
few	TRBJ2-5	.	TRBV5-1	TGCGCCAGCAGCTTGGGTTCTGCTTCCTCGGAGACCCAGTACTTC	CASSLGSASSETQYF
few	TRBJ2-4	.	TRBV20-1	TGCAGTGCTAGAGATTGGCGGGCAGGAGAAAACATTCAGTACTTC	CSARDWRAGENIQYF
few	TRBJ2-1	TRBD1	TRBV5-1	TGCGCCAGCGGACCAGGGGGCGGGAATGAGCAGTTCTTC	CASGPGGGNEQFF
few	TRBJ1-2	.	TRBV9	TGTGCCAGCAGCGTAGGGCCCAAGGCTAACTATGGCTACACCTTC	CASSVGPKANYGYTF
few	TRBJ2-5	.	TRBV5-1	TGCGCCAGCAGCTTAGGGGGTAATGGAGAGACCCAGTACTTC	CASSLGGNGETQYF
few	TRBJ1-2	TRBD1	TRBV5-1	TGCGCCAGCAGCCCGGGACAGGGGCATTACTATGGCTACACCTTC	CASSPGQGHYYGYTF
few	TRBJ2-7	.	TRBV7-8	TGTGCCAGCAGCGCCACCCAGCCTTCCTACGAGCAGTACTTC	CASSATQPSYEQYF
.	TRBJ2-6	.	TRBV4-2	TGTGCCAGCAGCCAAGATACAGGGTTGGGTGGGGCCAACGTCCTGACTTTC	CASSQDTGLGGANVLTF
many	TRBJ1-1	.	TRBV11-2	TGTGCCAGCAGCTTAGTTCCCGCGCGGGGACGGTTAAAGAACACTGAAGCTTTCTTT	CASSLVPARGRLKNTEAFF
.	TRBJ1-3	.	TRBV7-6	TGTGCCAGCAGCGGGCCAAGCTCTGGAAACACCATATATTTT	CASSGPSSGNTIYF